The 9 T cell receptor beta chains below all came from one sample that was sequenced in a study of lymphopenia after photon versus proton radiotherapy. Method: immunoSEQ multiplex PCR; TCRdb's copy keeps in-frame clones and lacks some. Here the sample spans roughly 150,000 clones, around 85% being singletons. This specimen consisted of peripheral blood, obtained from a patient treated with photon-based radiotherapy. These receptors were obtained from a man between 45 and 60 years old with gastric cancer.

The genes are TRBV11-2 and TRBJ2-2; D perhaps matches TRBD2 (6 bases). V lost 2 bases and J 0 bases, leaving 10 bases between the germline ends. Germline V gene data show CDR1 as SGHAT and CDR2 as FQNNGV. The CDR3 totals 16 residues. CDR3 bases: TGTGCCAGCAGCTTAACACCGGGAGCGAACACCGGGGAGCTGTTTTTT. Amino acids: CASSLTPGANTGELFF.

This chain links TRBV9 with TRBJ1-2; weak D call: TRBD1 (5 bases). The CDR3 is 14 residues long. V shed 4 bases and J shed 8 bases, with 18 bases lying between them. The germline V gene has CDR1 SGDLS and CDR2 YYNGEE. CDR3 sequence (DNA): TGTGCCAGCAGCCCAATTGGGACTGCTATGGGCTACACCTTC. Protein sequence: CASSPIGTAMGYTF.

This chain links TRBV29-1 with TRBJ2-7; D remains ambiguous. The germline V gene has CDR1 SQVTM and CDR2 ANQGSEA. The CDR3 is 11 amino acids. V lost 6 bases and J lost 5, with 11 bases in between. CDR3 residues: CSVGKVDEQYF. CDR3 bases: TGCAGCGTGGGCAAGGTGGACGAGCAGTACTTC.

The J gene is TRBJ2-6, the V gene TRBV30; TRBD1 might be the D (6 bases). Trimming left V 2 bases short and J 1 base short, with 18 bases between. The CDR3 contains 18 residues. Germline-derived CDR1 and CDR2 are GTSNPN and SVGIG (reference sequence). The CDR3 sequence: CAWSFERGTASGANVLTF. The CDR3 DNA reads as TGTGCCTGGAGTTTTGAAAGGGGGACGGCATCTGGGGCCAACGTCCTGACTTTC. Full variable domain (rest looked up from reference TRBV30 and TRBJ2-6): SQTIHQWPATLVQPVGSPLSLECTVEGTSNPNLYWYRQAAGRGLQLLFYSVGIGQISSEVPQNLSASRPQDRQFILSSKKLLLSDSGFYLCAWSFERGTASGANVLTFGAGSRLTVL.

The chain recombines TRBV7-2 with TRBJ2-7; possible D gene TRBD1, 6 bases. The CDR3 covers 15 residues. Between the trimmed V and J ends, which lost 2 bases and 3 bases, there was a span of 14 bases. Germline CDR1 SGHTA, CDR2 FQGNSA. CDR3 in amino acids: CASSLNGQLIYEQYF. The CDR3 bases are TGTGCCAGCAGCTTAAACGGACAGCTGATCTACGAGCAGTACTTC.

The rearrangement uses TRBV18 and TRBJ2-5, with D possibly matching TRBD2 (5 bases). CDR1 and CDR2 (germline): KGHSH, LQKENI. Trimming left V 3 bases short and J 4 bases short, with 9 bases between. This CDR3 region has 13 residues. This CDR3 reads CASSPLLGETQYF. Written as DNA, the CDR3 is TGTGCCAGCTCACCTTTACTAGGAGAGACCCAGTACTTC.

The chain carries TRBV5-4 and TRBJ2-3, with 11 bases fitting TRBD2. This CDR3 contains 19 residues. V lost 0 bases, J lost 6 bases, and 15 bases stayed unmatched. Germline V lookup: CDR1 SGHNT, CDR2 YYREEE (reference sequence). The CDR3 DNA reads TGTGCCAGCAGCTTGGCCTGGACTAGCGGGCCGAAGAGGTATGATACGCAGTATTTT. Its translation is CASSLAWTSGPKRYDTQYF. Supplemented by reference TRBV5-4 and TRBJ2-3, the full variable domain reads ETGVTQSPTHLIKTRGQQVTLRCSSQSGHNTVSWYQQALGQGPQFIFQYYREEENGRGNFPPRFSGLQFPNYSSELNVNALELDDSALYLCASSLAWTSGPKRYDTQYFGPGTRLTVL.

V and J are TRBV7-2 and TRBJ1-2, with D perhaps TRBD1 (5 bases). V dropped 1 base and J dropped 8 bases, with 11 bases sitting between them. There are 13 residues in the CDR3. CDR1 SGHTA and CDR2 FQGNSA come from the germline V gene. DNA of the CDR3: TGTGCCAGCAGCTTAGTCCAGGGATTAGGCTACACCTTC. Translated: CASSLVQGLGYTF.

This clone was detected once. The CDR3 DNA follows: TGTGCCAGCAGCCGAGGGACTAGCGGACAAGAGACCCAGTACTTC. This translates into CASSRGTSGQETQYF. The chain has TRBV4-2 and TRBJ2-5; 11 bases agree with TRBD2. CDR3 size: 15 residues. The V segment lost 4 bases and the J segment 2 bases; nucleotides outside the gene matches: 3. Per germline, CDR1 LGHNA and CDR2 YNFKEQ.